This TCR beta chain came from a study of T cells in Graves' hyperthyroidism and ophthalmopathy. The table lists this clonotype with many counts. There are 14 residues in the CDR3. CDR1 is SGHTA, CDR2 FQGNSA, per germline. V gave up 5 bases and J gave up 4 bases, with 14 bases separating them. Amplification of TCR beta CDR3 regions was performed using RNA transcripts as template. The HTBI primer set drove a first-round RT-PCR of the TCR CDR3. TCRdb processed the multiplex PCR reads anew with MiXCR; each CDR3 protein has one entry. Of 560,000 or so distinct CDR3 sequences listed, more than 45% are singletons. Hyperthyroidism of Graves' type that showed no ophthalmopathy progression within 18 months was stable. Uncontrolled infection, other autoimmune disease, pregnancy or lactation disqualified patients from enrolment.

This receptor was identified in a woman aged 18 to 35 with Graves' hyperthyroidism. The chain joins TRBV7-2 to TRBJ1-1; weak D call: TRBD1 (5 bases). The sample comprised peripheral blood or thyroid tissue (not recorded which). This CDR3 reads CASSPGPGVTEAFF. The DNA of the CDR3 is TGTGCCAGCAGCCCGGGACCTGGAGTCACTGAAGCTTTCTTT.